This T cell receptor (beta chain) was sequenced in a study of blood T cell repertoires in COVID-19. Study summary: Whether acute or convalescent, the COVID-19 samples came from the United States, Italy and Spain.

V shed 4 bases, J shed 1 base, and the junction held 7 bases outside the gene matches. Germline CDR1 reads SGHRS; CDR2 reads YFSETQ. This CDR3 is built from 15 residues. Per the authors' pipeline: Amplification of reference gene primers provided the estimated nucleated cell counts. TCRdb's copy holds only in-frame clones and misses some; the assay was immunoSEQ multiplex PCR. The DNA was the basis for D and trimming; V, J and clone size are from that table. The table lists over 75,000 clones, around three quarters of them singletons, with approximately 8.7% in the top ten. This TCR was sampled from a man in his fifties who had recovered from COVID-19. This chain uses TRBV5-1 with TRBJ1-1, with TRBD1 matching 7 bases. Sequences were obtained from peripheral blood. In DNA, the CDR3 is TGCGCCAGCAGCCCCTTGGGACAGACGAACACTGAAGCTTTCTTT. This encodes CASSPLGQTNTEAFF.